This T cell receptor (beta chain) was documented in a study of blood T cell repertoires in COVID-19. Clones were read by immunoSEQ multiplex PCR, and TCRdb kept only the in-frame ones, dropping some. The sample records around 45,000 clones, over 85% being singletons. Sequencing was carried out using peripheral blood. The sequence was collected from an elderly man with acute or convalescent COVID-19.

CDR3 sequence: CASSLLRQGSSPLHF. CDR3 DNA: TGTGCCAGCAGTTTACTCCGACAGGGCAGTTCACCCCTCCACTTT. The gene calls are TRBV28 and TRBJ1-6; 7 nucleotides match TRBD1. CDR3 length equals 15 residues. The germline gives CDR1 MDHEN, CDR2 SYDVKM. V lost 2 bases and J lost 9; bases outside the gene matches: 7.